Many counts were recorded for the clone carrying this TCR beta chain. Its antigen is still unknown. The data were obtained in a study of early T cells in non-severe SARS-CoV-2 infection. Study at large: The chains were unpaired, and the sequenced material was bulk RNA from unsorted whole blood.

Individual cDNA molecules were tagged with unique molecular identifiers. TCRdb recomputed calls from the 5' RACE reads with MiXCR, one row per CDR3 protein. Of 90,000 to 120,000 distinct CDR3 sequences listed, 9% to 13% were seen once; the top ten hold 3.1%. General study findings and limits: Private and CD4 specificities were missed by VDJdb matching, which favored anti-spike CD8 responses.

With 5 bases removed from V and 2 bases from J, the gap between germline ends came to 19 bases. The CDR3 loop spans 16 amino acids. V gene TRBV12-3 or TRBV12-4 combines with J gene TRBJ2-7; D possibly uses TRBD1 or TRBD2 (5 bases each). The sequencing input was whole blood. This receptor was obtained from an adult who was a healthcare worker with PCR-confirmed SARS-CoV-2 infection or an uninfected control (not recorded which). The CDR3 DNA is TGTGCCAGCAGTGGGGGAGTATCCCTACTGGCCTACGAGCAGTACTTC. Its protein product is CASSGGVSLLAYEQYF.